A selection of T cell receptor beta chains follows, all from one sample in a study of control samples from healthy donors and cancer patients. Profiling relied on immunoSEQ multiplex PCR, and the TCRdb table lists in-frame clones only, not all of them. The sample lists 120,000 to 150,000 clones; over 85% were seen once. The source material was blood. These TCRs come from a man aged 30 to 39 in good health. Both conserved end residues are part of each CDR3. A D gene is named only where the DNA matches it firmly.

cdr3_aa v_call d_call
CASRPSGTSVTGELFF TRBV6-2/TRBV6-3 TRBD2
CASSLEWGRRETQYF TRBV11-2 -
CASSGGRAEKNTEAFF TRBV4-1 -
CASSLGPASGRYEQYF TRBV11-2 TRBD2
CASSLGQNEQFF TRBV5-1 -
CASSFMSGGNTEAFF TRBV27 TRBD1
CASLREGGIVAEAFF TRBV2 TRBD1
CSVEQGAYEQYF TRBV29-1 TRBD1
CASSPGRGGANYGYTF TRBV27 TRBD1
CSVVTGIYEQYF TRBV29-1 -
CASSDDRDSNRPQHF TRBV2 TRBD1
CASRRTSGIYNEQFF TRBV2 TRBD2
CASGPPPSRNDYEQYF TRBV12-5 -
CASSLRRVPYNEQFF TRBV27 -
CASSPTGRDTEAFF TRBV9 TRBD1
CASTVAGRRSSYEQYF TRBV2 -
CASSPERSQFF TRBV12-3/TRBV12-4 -
CASSYIVFGQHYEQYF TRBV6-2/TRBV6-3 -
CASSIGGINEKLFF TRBV19 -
CASSVDNEQFF TRBV2 -
CASSFGQGNSPLHF TRBV5-6 -
CASSLLGDRVAYEQYF TRBV7-6 TRBD1
CASRRRGSGQGTNQPQHF TRBV28 TRBD1
CASMNGGRHNEQFF TRBV27 -
CASRTDRDSYEQYF TRBV7-8 TRBD1
CASSLSGGGYTF TRBV19 TRBD1
CASSELTGTSTDTQYF TRBV28 -
CASSPHGGGGGPDTQYF TRBV9 -
CATSDTPGGGGNEQFF TRBV24-1 TRBD2
CASRTGTGNTEAFF TRBV6-5 -
CASSTTVWSGRSYNEQFF TRBV27 TRBD2
CSVEEAAQYRVRSPLHF TRBV29-1 -
CASSLRLAGALYNEQFF TRBV27 TRBD2
CASRRNRNTEAFF TRBV7-8 -
CASSLERARVTGELFF TRBV5-6 -
CASSEAGGQTDTQYF TRBV6-1 -
CATSREVSGLTNQPQHF TRBV15 -
CASSLQGPYNSPLHF TRBV28 -
CASSRGQNTEAFF TRBV27 -
CASSPQGDRPYTGELFF TRBV4-3 TRBD1
CASKGTVSTDTQYF TRBV2 -
CASRGTGRSYEQYF TRBV28 TRBD1
CSVGQGAMRSEQYF TRBV29-1 TRBD1
CASSPGTGEPGELFF TRBV27 TRBD1
CASSHYSGGSGEQYF TRBV3-1/TRBV3-2 -
CASSPGTGGNIQYF TRBV6-5 TRBD1
CASSRTGDSSPLHF TRBV6-5 TRBD1
CASSWGVDPGYEQYF TRBV27 -
CASSQGLAGAYEQYF TRBV5-1 TRBD2
CASSESLTGVPMNF TRBV6-1 -
CASSRLAGQETQYF TRBV10-1 TRBD2
CASSNFSPLLAGNYEQYF TRBV7-8 TRBD2